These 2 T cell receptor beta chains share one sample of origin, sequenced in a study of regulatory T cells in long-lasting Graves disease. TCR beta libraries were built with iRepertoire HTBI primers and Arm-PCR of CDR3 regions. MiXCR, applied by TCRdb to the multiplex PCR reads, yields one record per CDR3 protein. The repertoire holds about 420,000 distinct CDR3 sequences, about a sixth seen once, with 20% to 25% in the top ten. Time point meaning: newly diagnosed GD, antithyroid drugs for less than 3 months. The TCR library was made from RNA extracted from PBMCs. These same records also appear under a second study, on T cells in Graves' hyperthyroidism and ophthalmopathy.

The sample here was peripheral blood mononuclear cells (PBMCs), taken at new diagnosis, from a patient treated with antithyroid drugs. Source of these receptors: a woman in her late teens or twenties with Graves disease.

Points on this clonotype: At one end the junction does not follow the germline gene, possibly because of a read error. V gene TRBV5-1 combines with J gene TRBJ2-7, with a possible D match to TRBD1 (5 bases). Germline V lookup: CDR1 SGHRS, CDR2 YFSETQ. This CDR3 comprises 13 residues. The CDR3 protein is CASNLVGGAEQYF. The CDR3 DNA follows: TGCGCCAGCAACTTGGTCGGTGGGGCAGAGCAGTACTTC.

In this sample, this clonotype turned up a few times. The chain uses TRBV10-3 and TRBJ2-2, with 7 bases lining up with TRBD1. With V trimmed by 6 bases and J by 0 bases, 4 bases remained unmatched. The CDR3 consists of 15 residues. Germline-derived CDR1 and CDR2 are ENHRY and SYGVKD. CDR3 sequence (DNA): TGTGCCATCAGGGGGGACAGCGCGAACACCGGGGAGCTGTTTTTT. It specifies CAIRGDSANTGELFF.